The T cell receptor (beta chain) under discussion was sequenced for a study of cytomegalovirus exposure and HLA in healthy donors. The CDR3 is 17 residues long. Though nominally healthy at sampling, donors likely had unrecorded immune exposures. This PCR relied on a set of 60 Vbeta primers and 13 Jbeta primers. Method: immunoSEQ multiplex PCR; TCRdb's copy keeps in-frame clones and lacks some. The top ten hold 16% of the sample, which has fewer than 100,000 clones, 60% to 85% seen once. The chain uses TRBV21-1 and TRBJ2-7; the table's D call, TRBD2, was not checked against the DNA. TRBV21-1 counts as a pseudogene. The receptor was isolated from a man aged 60-69 years in good health and CMV-seropositive. The sequenced sample was PBMCs. This chain's CDR3 is CASSKVGGGGAPYEQYF. The CDR3 nucleotides read TGTGCCAGCAGCAAAGTGGGGGGTGGCGGGGCCCCCTACGAGCAGTACTTC.